This T cell receptor (beta chain) came from a study of T cell responses to AZD1222 COVID-19 vaccine. The study pooled second doses at about 4 or about 12 weeks. The protocol was immunoSEQ multiplex PCR, while the TCRdb copy is restricted to in-frame clones and leaves out a portion. The repertoire consists of 110,000 or so clones, with about 87% occurring once and the leading ten covering under 6.5%. Study-level findings and limits: Repertoires were collected only later (after the peak T cell response had occurred).

Germline values: CDR1 MNHEY, CDR2 SVGEGT. The germline V and J ends were trimmed by 10 bases and 4 bases, with 10 bases remaining between them. CDR3 length equals 11 residues. Note on this clone: Its antigen is unidentified.

Sequencing used peripheral blood, obtained 28 days after the second AZD1222 dose. The gene calls are TRBV6-2 or TRBV6-3 and TRBJ1-1; D uncertain. The TCR originated in an adult who received the AZD1222 COVID-19 vaccine. The DNA for the CDR3 is TGTGCCACCAGCCTCTTCACTGAAGCTTTCTTT. Residues: CATSLFTEAFF.